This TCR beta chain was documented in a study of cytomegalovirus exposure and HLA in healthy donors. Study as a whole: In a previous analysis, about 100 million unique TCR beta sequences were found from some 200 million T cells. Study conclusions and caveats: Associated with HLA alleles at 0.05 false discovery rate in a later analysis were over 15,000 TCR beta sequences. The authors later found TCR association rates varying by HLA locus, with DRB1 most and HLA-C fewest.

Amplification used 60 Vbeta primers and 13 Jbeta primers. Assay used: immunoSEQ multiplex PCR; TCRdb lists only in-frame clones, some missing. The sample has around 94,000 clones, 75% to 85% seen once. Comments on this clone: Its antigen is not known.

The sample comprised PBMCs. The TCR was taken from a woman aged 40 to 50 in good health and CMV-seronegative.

The DNA for the CDR3 is TGCGCCAGCAGCTCCCGGGGGTCGGGGGGCGGCTGGAACACTGAAGCTTTCTTT. Protein product: CASSSRGSGGGWNTEAFF. V is TRBV5-1 and J is TRBJ1-1; TRBD1 might be the D (6 bases). CDR1 SGHRS and CDR2 YFSETQ come from the germline V gene. The V end lost 3 bases, the J end lost 1 base, and 22 bases lay between the germline ends. This CDR3 region has 18 residues.